This entry lists 19 T cell receptor beta chains sequenced from one sample in a study. Cells sorted as Tregs were CD4+, CD25+ and CD127-/low. TCRdb re-derived calls from the 5' RACE reads in MiXCR, one entry per CDR3 protein. Among over 25,000 distinct CDR3 sequences listed, roughly a quarter were seen once. What was sequenced was tumor-infiltrating Tregs sorted from the breast tumor. The source is a female donor with breast cancer.

Remarks on this clonotype: A much larger clonotype is one base distant, so this may be a read error. The chain links TRBV2 to TRBJ1-6; D is unresolved. The germline V gene encodes CDR1 SNHLY and CDR2 FYNNEI. Trimming left V 6 bases short and J 10 bases short, with 10 bases between. The CDR3 is 12 amino acids. CDR3 region: CASSQMTSPLHF. DNA of the CDR3: TGTGCCAGCAGCCAAATGACGTCACCCCTCCACTTT.

This clonotype was seen more than once but under ten times. The chain joins TRBV20-1 to TRBJ1-1, with 7 positions matching TRBD1. J lost 4 bases, V lost 4 bases, and 9 bases had no gene match. This CDR3 contains 14 residues. Germline-derived CDR1 and CDR2 are DFQATT and SNEGSKA (reference sequence). CDR3 amino acids: CSATRPGQFTEAFF. DNA of the CDR3: TGCAGTGCTACAAGGCCGGGACAGTTCACTGAAGCTTTCTTT.

The chain links TRBV20-1 to TRBJ2-1, with 7 nucleotides matching TRBD2. Germline loops: CDR1 DFQATT, CDR2 SNEGSKA (reference sequence). CDR3 length: 12 residues. With 3 bases clipped from V and 6 bases from J, the junction kept 2 bases outside the gene matches. CDR3 in amino acids: CSARGGGNEQFF. The CDR3 DNA is TGCAGTGCTAGGGGGGGGGGCAATGAGCAGTTCTTC.

This clonotype was detected many times. The rearrangement uses TRBV14 and TRBJ2-1, with TRBD2 identical over 11 bases. V gave up 3 bases and J gave up 7 bases; unmatched junction bases: 5. Germline loops: CDR1 SGHDN, CDR2 FVKESK. This CDR3 comprises 15 residues. This CDR3 is CASSHVSGRGNEQFF. The CDR3 bases are TGTGCCAGCAGCCATGTTAGCGGGAGGGGTAATGAGCAGTTCTTC.

This clonotype was observed a few times. The chain carries TRBV29-1 and TRBJ1-1; maybe TRBD1 (6 bases). V was pared by 8 bases and J by 5 bases, with 15 bases between. The CDR3 runs to 12 residues. Germline values: CDR1 SQVTM, CDR2 ANQGSEA. For the CDR3, the DNA is TGCAGCACAGGGTTTGATAGTACTGAAGCTTTCTTT. It specifies CSTGFDSTEAFF.

This clonotype was recorded many times. The chain employs TRBV7-2 and TRBJ2-5; 11 positions agree with TRBD2. CDR3 length: 14 residues. Unmatched junction bases numbered 4, after V lost 5 bases and J lost 5 bases. Germline V gene data show CDR1 as SGHTA and CDR2 as FQGNSA. The CDR3: CASSRGLADETQYF. The CDR3 nucleotides read TGTGCCAGCAGCCGGGGACTAGCGGACGAGACCCAGTACTTC.

The V and J genes are TRBV27 and TRBJ2-7, with D hard to call. The germline gives CDR1 MNHEY, CDR2 SMNVEV (reference sequence). The CDR3 consists of 13 residues. The ends were cut back, 4 bases at V and 0 bases at J, with 7 bases in the middle. CDR3 coding DNA: TGTGCCAGCAGTTCCTATAGCTCCTACGAGCAGTACTTC. Translated, it gives CASSSYSSYEQYF.

This clonotype rates as medium-sized. The rearrangement links TRBV7-9 to TRBJ1-1, with 7 bases lining up with TRBD1. Trimming took 6 bases from V and 7 from J; bases not matched to a gene: 5. This CDR3 contains 12 residues. Per the germline V gene, CDR1 is SEHNR and CDR2 is FQNEAQ (reference sequence). The CDR3 DNA reads as TGTGCCAGCAGTTCCGGGACAGATGAAGCTTTCTTT. Translating gives CASSSGTDEAFF. Supplemented by reference TRBV7-9 and TRBJ1-1, the full variable domain reads DTGVSQNPRHKITKRGQNVTFRCDPISEHNRLYWYRQTLGQGPEFLTYFQNEAQLEKSRLLSDRFSAERPKGSFSTLEIQRTEQGDSAMYLCASSSGTDEAFFGQGTRLTVV.

This clonotype is medium-sized (0.01 to 0.1%) in the sample. The V call is TRBV4-1, the J call TRBJ2-7, with 10 bases lining up with TRBD1. The germline gives CDR1 MGHRA, CDR2 YSYEKL. V shed 5 bases and J 7 bases; nucleotides not matched to a gene: 8. The CDR3 spans 14 residues. CDR3 DNA: TGCGCCAGCAGCGAGGGGACAGGGGAAGAAGAGCAGTACTTC. Translated, it gives CASSEGTGEEEQYF.

The rearrangement uses TRBV12-5 and TRBJ2-7; a weak D match, TRBD1 (6 bases). Trimming stripped 0 bases from V and 4 bases from J, with 19 bases between. The germline CDR1 and CDR2 sequences are LGHNT and FRNRAP. The CDR3 covers 17 residues. CDR3 sequence reads: CASGLVRPGTRTYEQYF. The CDR3, as DNA: TGTGCTAGTGGTTTGGTTAGGCCCGGGACAAGGACATACGAGCAGTACTTC.

As to this clonotype: A much larger clone differs by one base, so this may be a read error. The conserved phenylalanine or tryptophan is not found at the CDR3 terminus, so this likely reflects a read error. The V call is TRBV2, the J call TRBJ2-7, with 12 positions matching TRBD2. This CDR3 comprises 15 residues. Germline V gene lookup returns CDR1 SNHLY and CDR2 FYNNEI. J was trimmed by 2 bases and V by 11 bases; bases with no gene match: 10. CDR3 protein: CAAFDWTSGTYEQYL. CDR3 DNA: TGTGCCGCTTTCGATTGGACTAGCGGGACCTACGAGCAGTACCTC.

Ten or more counts support this clonotype. The chain links TRBV5-1 to TRBJ2-1; 7 bases are shared with TRBD2. V shed 0 bases and J 9 bases; nucleotides not matched to a gene: 6. CDR1 is SGHRS and CDR2 is YFSETQ in the germline V gene. The CDR3 consists of 14 residues. CDR3 amino acids: CASSLVREQGEQFF. CDR3 DNA sequence: TGCGCCAGCAGCTTGGTGCGGGAGCAGGGTGAGCAGTTCTTC.

Comment on this clonotype: The junction departs from the called germline gene at one end, perhaps through a read error. V is TRBV6-1 and J is TRBJ2-7; tentatively, D is TRBD2 (5 bases). Germline V gene sequence: CDR1 MNHNS, CDR2 SASEGT. The CDR3 length is 13 residues. The CDR3 reads CASREAGEGEQYF. The CDR3 coding sequence is TGTGCCAGCCGTGAGGCAGGCGAGGGCGAGCAGTACTTC.

CDR3 bases: TGTGCCAGCAGCCGCTGGAGGGGGGACGGCTACACCTTC. This sequence encodes CASSRWRGDGYTF. The rearrangement links TRBV6-5 to TRBJ1-2, with D possibly being TRBD1 (6 bases). Germline CDR1 is MNHEY and CDR2 is SVGAGI. The CDR3 consists of 13 residues. V lost 6 bases to trimming and J lost 8 bases, with 16 bases between them.

Comment on this clonotype: This clone may be a read error of a much larger clone one base away. The J gene is TRBJ2-7, the V gene TRBV24-1; D uncertain. The CDR3 contains 12 residues. CDR1 KGHDR and CDR2 SFDVKD come from the germline V gene. Trimming left V 9 bases short and J 7 bases short, with 15 bases between. The CDR3 loop is CATWSLNGEQYF. DNA of the CDR3: TGTGCCACCTGGTCCCTGAACGGGGAGCAGTACTTC.

V is TRBV24-1 and J is TRBJ1-1; D possibly corresponds to TRBD1 (6 bases). Trimming shortened V by 10 bases and J by 4 bases, and 15 bases separated the two germline ends. The germline V gene has CDR1 KGHDR and CDR2 SFDVKD. The CDR3 is made up of 13 amino acids. The CDR3 nucleotides are TGTGCCACTCGAGTGGGGGGCTCCACTGAAGCTTTCTTT. Residues: CATRVGGSTEAFF.

Notes on this clonotype: A clone one base away is much larger, so this may be a read error. The chain has TRBV24-1 and TRBJ1-1, with no clear D. This CDR3 comprises 13 residues. V lost 5 bases and J 5 bases, leaving 11 bases between the germline ends. CDR1 and CDR2 from the germline V gene are KGHDR and SFDVKD. CDR3 protein: CATSVQRRTEAFF. In nucleotides, the CDR3 is TGTGCCACCAGTGTTCAGCGGAGAACTGAAGCTTTCTTT.

With respect to this clonotype: With a much larger clone just one base away, this may be a read error. V usage is TRBV29-1 and J usage is TRBJ2-3; either TRBD1 or TRBD2 may fit D (5 bases each). The V and J ends lost 0 bases and 4 bases respectively, with 17 bases between them. The CDR3 extends over 16 amino acids. Germline CDR1 SQVTM, CDR2 ANQGSEA. In DNA, the CDR3 is TGCAGCGTTGAAGATGTACGGGGCAGGGTACCAGATACGCAGTATTTT. Protein product: CSVEDVRGRVPDTQYF.

In its sample, this clonotype was seen a few times. This chain connects TRBV7-3 to TRBJ2-7, with 9 bases that match TRBD2. The CDR3 consists of 18 residues. V lost 5 bases and J lost 1; bases outside the gene matches: 15. Looked up from germline, CDR1 is SGHTA and CDR2 is FQGTGA. CDR3 DNA sequence: TGTGCCAGCAGCCTCCACTTGCGGGAGGGCCCGGGATCCTACGAGCAGTACTTC. Protein sequence: CASSLHLREGPGSYEQYF. Variable domain in full (rest from reference TRBV7-3 and TRBJ2-7): GAGVSQTPSNKVTEKGKYVELRCDPISGHTALYWYRQSLGQGPEFLIYFQGTGAADDSGLPNDRFFAVRPEGSVSTLKIQRTERGDSAVYLCASSLHLREGPGSYEQYFGPGTRLTVT.